Below, 16 T cell receptor beta chains from the same sample are listed, as sequenced in a study of CD8 T cells in ankylosing spondylitis. TCRdb used MiXCR to reprocess the 5' RACE reads, holding one entry per CDR3 protein. Of about 130,000 distinct CDR3 sequences listed, about an eighth are singletons. The sample consisted of blood, either unsorted or a sorted T cell fraction (not recorded which). The receptors come from a female donor with ankylosing spondylitis or in good health (not recorded which).

This clonotype was seen more than once but under ten times. The chain joins TRBV7-9 to TRBJ1-1, with a weak D call TRBD1 (5 bases). Trimming removed 4 bases from V and 5 bases from J, with 20 bases in between. This CDR3 has 16 residues. Germline V gene lookup returns CDR1 SEHNR and CDR2 FQNEAQ (reference sequence). CDR3 in amino acids: CASSSPGSGARTEAFF. CDR3 nucleotides: TGTGCCAGCAGCTCCCCAGGTTCCGGGGCGCGGACTGAAGCTTTCTTT. The variable domain in full, with the rest retrieved from reference TRBV7-9 and TRBJ1-1, is DTGVSQNPRHKITKRGQNVTFRCDPISEHNRLYWYRQTLGQGPEFLTYFQNEAQLEKSRLLSDRFSAERPKGSFSTLEIQRTEQGDSAMYLCASSSPGSGARTEAFFGQGTRLTVV.

The chain combines TRBV28 with TRBJ2-7; 7 nucleotides align to TRBD2. The V segment lost 6 bases and the J segment 0 bases; nucleotides outside the gene matches: 8. This CDR3 is 15 amino acids long. CDR1 is MDHEN, CDR2 SYDVKM, per germline. The CDR3 nucleotides read TGTGCCAGCAGCAAACCCCGGACTAGCTCCTACGAGCAGTACTTC. It is translated as CASSKPRTSSYEQYF.

On this clonotype itself: Germline and junction disagree at one end, which may indicate a read error. The chain links TRBV7-2 to TRBJ2-1, with D possibly matching TRBD1 (6 bases). CDR1 and CDR2 (germline): SGHTA, FQGNSA. The CDR3 extends over 14 amino acids. The CDR3 DNA reads as TGTGCCGGCAGCCTAGATACAGGGTACAATGAGCAGTTCTTC. Its translation is CAGSLDTGYNEQFF.

This clonotype was observed a handful of times. This chain connects TRBV27 to TRBJ1-5, with 8 nucleotides matching TRBD1. The junction had 9 bases not matched to a gene; V was cut back by 8 bases and J by 9 bases. This CDR3 has 13 residues. Germline V gene sequence: CDR1 MNHEY, CDR2 SMNVEV (reference sequence). The CDR3 bases are TGTGCCAGCCGGACAGGGCCCAAGGGGCCCCAGCATTTT. This gives the protein CASRTGPKGPQHF.

This clonotype was seen a handful of times. The chain joins TRBV5-1 to TRBJ2-1, with D tentatively TRBD1 or TRBD2 (6 bases each). Trimming shortened V by 2 bases and J by 0 bases, and 12 bases separated the two germline ends. The CDR3 contains 16 residues. Germline lookup yields CDR1 SGHRS and CDR2 YFSETQ. Here the CDR3 reads CASSFGGASSYNEQFF. CDR3 DNA: TGCGCCAGCAGCTTCGGGGGCGCGAGCTCCTACAATGAGCAGTTCTTC.

This sequence joins TRBV5-1 and TRBJ2-3; TRBD2 might be the D (5 bases). The CDR3 is made up of 18 amino acids. V lost 0 bases to trimming and J lost 3 bases, with 20 bases between them. Per germline, CDR1 SGHRS and CDR2 YFSETQ. This CDR3 is CASSLERPGIQATDTQYF. Here the CDR3 DNA reads TGCGCCAGCAGCTTGGAGAGACCGGGGATACAAGCGACAGATACGCAGTATTTT.

This clonotype was seen ten or more times. The chain is built from TRBV5-1 and TRBJ2-1, with TRBD1 as a possible D gene (6 bases). The CDR3 spans 14 residues. The V gene's germline CDR1 is SGHRS and CDR2 YFSETQ. Trimming took 4 bases from V and 6 from J, leaving 14 bases between them. This CDR3 reads CASSPGQSGNEQFF. The DNA for the CDR3 is TGCGCCAGCAGCCCGGGACAATCCGGCAATGAGCAGTTCTTC.

This clonotype showed up many times. The V gene is TRBV29-1, the J gene TRBJ2-1; 8 bases fit TRBD2. Germline CDR1 reads SQVTM; CDR2 reads ANQGSEA. The CDR3 totals 12 residues. With 7 bases clipped from V and 7 bases from J, the junction kept 6 bases outside the gene matches. The CDR3 loop reads CSALLAVNEQFF. CDR3 bases: TGCAGCGCCTTACTAGCGGTGAATGAGCAGTTCTTC.

In this sample, this clonotype turned up many times. The chain uses TRBV6-6 and TRBJ1-5; D is unresolved. Germline V gives CDR1 MNHNY, CDR2 SVGAGI (reference sequence). V lost 7 bases to trimming and J lost 5 bases, with 12 bases between them. The length of the CDR3 is 13 residues. CDR3 in DNA: TGTGCCAGCACTCAGAGCCAGGATCAGCCCCAGCATTTT. This gives the protein CASTQSQDQPQHF.

This clonotype was detected many times. The chain links TRBV24-1 to TRBJ2-3, with 13 bases fitting TRBD2. Trimming took 7 bases from V and 2 from J; bases not matched to a gene: 5. The CDR3 consists of 16 residues. From germline, CDR1 is KGHDR and CDR2 SFDVKD. The CDR3 bases are TGTGCCACCAGCGGTACTAGCGGGAGGGACACAGATACGCAGTATTTT. Residues: CATSGTSGRDTDTQYF.

This clonotype occurred a few times. V gene TRBV7-8 combines with J gene TRBJ2-3; D ambiguous. V was pared by 4 bases and J by 6 bases, with 5 bases between. The CDR3 is made up of 11 amino acids. From germline, CDR1 is SGHVS and CDR2 FQNEAQ. The CDR3 DNA reads TGTGCCAGCAGCTCCCTGGATACGCAGTATTTT. Its protein product is CASSSLDTQYF.

This clonotype was detected only a few times. This sequence joins TRBV7-6 and TRBJ1-3, with D maybe TRBD1 (5 bases). Germline loops: CDR1 SGHVS, CDR2 FNYEAQ. Deletions cut 1 base from V and 4 bases from J, with 8 bases between. The CDR3 is 14 residues long. The CDR3 sequence is CASSLVQGGNTIYF. The CDR3 coding sequence is TGTGCCAGCAGCTTAGTTCAGGGCGGAAACACCATATATTTT. Combining the CDR3 with reference TRBV7-6 and TRBJ1-3 gives the whole variable domain GAGVSQSPRYKVTKRGQDVALRCDPISGHVSLYWYRQALGQGPEFLTYFNYEAQQDKSGLPNDRFSAERPEGSISTLTIQRTEQRDSAMYRCASSLVQGGNTIYFGEGSWLTVV.

This clonotype appeared many times. The chain recombines TRBV4-2 with TRBJ2-7; tentatively, D is TRBD1 (6 bases). V was cut by 5 bases and J by 4 bases, with 12 bases left in between. The CDR3 has 13 residues. The germline gives CDR1 LGHNA, CDR2 YNFKEQ. CDR3 DNA sequence: TGTGCCAGCAGCAAGGAAGGGGGTTACGAGCAGTACTTC. Translating gives CASSKEGGYEQYF.

This chain joins TRBV28 and TRBJ2-1; TRBD1 is a possible D gene (6 bases). V gave up 3 bases and J gave up 0 bases, with 9 bases separating them. This CDR3 region has 15 residues. Germline lookup yields CDR1 MDHEN and CDR2 SYDVKM. CDR3: CASSFAGVSYNEQFF. Written as DNA, the CDR3 is TGTGCCAGCAGTTTTGCAGGGGTCTCCTACAATGAGCAGTTCTTC.

The gene calls are TRBV2 and TRBJ2-2, with TRBD1 as a possible D gene (6 bases). CDR3 size: 16 residues. Germline assignment: CDR1 SNHLY and CDR2 FYNNEI. V was cut by 2 bases and J by 2 bases, with 12 bases left in between. The CDR3 DNA reads TGTGCCAGCAGTGAACGGGCAGGGGCCAACACCGGGGAGCTGTTTTTT. Its protein is CASSERAGANTGELFF.

The chain has TRBV9 and TRBJ1-2, with D perhaps TRBD1 (5 bases). V was cut by 4 bases and J by 3 bases, with 7 bases left in between. CDR1 is SGDLS, CDR2 YYNGEE, per germline. This CDR3 spans 12 amino acids. The CDR3 nucleotides read TGTGCCAGCAGCCAGGGTGACTATGGCTACACCTTC. Residues: CASSQGDYGYTF.